This T cell receptor beta chain was captured in a study of blood T cell repertoires in COVID-19. At the level of the study: The United States, Italy and Spain supplied acute and convalescent COVID-19 samples. The analysed material was cDNA or gDNA that came from T cells, B-cell-depleted T cells, or PBMCs.

Methods used by the authors: Amplification of reference gene primers provided the estimated nucleated cell counts. Clones were read by immunoSEQ multiplex PCR, and TCRdb kept only the in-frame ones, dropping some. V and J calls plus clone size are reproduced from that table; the DNA served to infer D and trimming. The sample lists some 82,000 clones, around 81% seen once, with 44% in the top ten. The junction had 6 bases not matched to a gene; V was cut back by 4 bases and J by 3 bases. The length of the CDR3 is 14 residues. Germline CDR1 and CDR2: KGHSH and LQKENI. This rearrangement joins TRBV18 to TRBJ2-7; 7 bases align to TRBD1. The TCR originated in a man aged 80 or over with acute or convalescent COVID-19. Sequencing was performed on peripheral blood. This CDR3 is CASSLGQDNYEQYF. The CDR3 DNA is TGTGCCAGCTCACTCGGACAGGATAACTACGAGCAGTACTTC.